This T cell receptor (beta chain) was sequenced during a study of T cells expressing NK-cell markers. Study-wide points: Each of a handful of donors carried dominant NKG2C+ clonotypes accounting for roughly 1.0-7.5% of CD8+ T cells. Clones of NKG2C+ T cells that had expanded were of unclear HCMV specificity. In a handful of donors, dominant clonotypes made up about 28.3-65% of CD3+CD56-NKG2C+ cells.

With UMIs, 5'RACE template switching was used to make TCR beta cDNA. TCRdb reanalyzed the 5' RACE reads and collapses them to one entry per CDR3 protein, without DNA. The sample's table shows roughly 350,000 distinct CDR3 sequences. Comment on this clonotype: Its antigen is undetermined.

CDR3 length: 14 residues. The sequenced sample was blood T cells: a sorted CD56 or NKG2C T cell subset, CD4+ or CD8+ T cells, or bulk PBMC T cells (not recorded which). J is TRBJ2-3 and V is TRBV12-3 or TRBV12-4. The receptor was isolated from a man aged 18-69 years in good health. The CDR3 here is CASSLMAGTDTQYF.